This TCR beta chain appears in the sequencing data of a study of T cell repertoires in cytomegalovirus infection (dated by TCRdb to about 2019). Regarding the study in general: Because public TCR beta signatures pointed to carriage of CMV infection together with the matching HLA type, the HLA type of each donor mattered for the analysis. The study at large found these results: In both this cohort and an independent roughly 360-donor cohort, the cumulative frequency of public TCR beta family members distinguished carriers of CMV infection plus the relevant HLA type. The ex vivo response was dominated by HLA-C-restricted CMV-specific TCR beta clonotypes, and the single most frequent clonotype in two of eight donors was supplied by these HLA-C-restricted clonotypes.

This clonotype was counted at least ten times. No cognate antigen has been identified for it. One base away there is no much larger clone; base qualities are not given. Sequenced using an Illumina HiSeq 1500. TCRdb itself trimmed the public reads at Q25 with fastp, ran MiXCR and retained productive beta chains. One record per CDR3 amino acid sequence lists the most common genes and DNA. The sample data list almost 500,000 distinct CDR3 sequences, and roughly 12% of these were observed just once. Of the sample, around 9.6% is held by the ten largest clones. Taken from the germline V gene, the CDR1 and CDR2 loops are MDHEN and SYDVKM. V is clipped by 2 bases and J by 8 bases, and the sequence between their germline boundaries is 10 bases long. The CDR3 measures 13 amino acids from cysteine to phenylalanine. Solely the CDR3 DNA is kept, with 39 bases framed from the first base.

Recombination linked TRBV28 to TRBJ1-5; the D gene assignment is ambiguous. This TCR was sampled from a human donor in good health (CMV status not recorded). Some clones in this sample may be carry-over from other donors' samples. The sample was PBMCs. The sequenced DNA: TGTGCCAGCAGTTTACCGCAGGTAAAGCCCCAGCATTTT. Its translation is CASSLPQVKPQHF. Reference TRBV28 and TRBJ1-5 proteins supply the regions before and after the CDR3; the full variable domain is: DVKVTQSSRYLVKRTGEKVFLECVQDMDHENMFWYRQDPGLGLRLIYFSYDVKMKEKGDIPEGYSVSREKKERFSLILESASTNQTSMYLCASSLPQVKPQHFGDGTRLSIL.